A single sample gave rise to the 21 T cell receptor beta chains below, sequenced in a study of a mutant IDH1 vaccine in newly diagnosed glioma. The time point denotes: week 47, end of study. Vaccine doses each comprised 300 ug of mutant IDH1 20-mer peptide, with topical imiquimod. The repertoire was sequenced with immunoSEQ multiplex PCR; TCRdb's copy has only in-frame clones and lacks some. The repertoire includes 30,000 to 35,000 clones, 87% of them detected once, and 12% sits in the top ten. Their antigens are not known. Sample: PBMCs, taken from a glioma patient whose treatment included an IDH1 peptide vaccine. The source of these receptors is a woman under 40 with glioma.

This clone was observed a single time. The rearrangement joins TRBV15 to TRBJ1-2, with D unclear. The germline V gene has CDR1 LNHNV and CDR2 YYDKDF (reference sequence). V lost 9 bases and J 5 bases, leaving 16 bases between the germline ends. The CDR3 runs 13 residues. CDR3 sequence (DNA): TGTGCCACTTCTATCGCGACTGATTATGGCTACACCTTC. Translating it yields CATSIATDYGYTF.

This chain uses TRBV1 with TRBJ2-1; no DNA check was done on the table's D call, TRBD2. TRBV1 is shown as a pseudogene. The length of the CDR3 is 21 residues. In DNA, the CDR3 is TGCACCAGCAGCCAAGATGGGTTGGCTAGCGGGGGGGCCCAGGAGGGTCATGAGCAGTTCTTC. Amino acids: CTSSQDGLASGGAQEGHEQFF.

The chain employs TRBV5-1 and TRBJ2-3; D is uncertain. With 4 bases removed from V and 5 bases from J, the gap between germline ends came to 8 bases. Germline loops: CDR1 SGHRS, CDR2 YFSETQ. CDR3 length: 12 residues. The CDR3 bases are TGCGCCAGCAGCGACTCGGGAGATACGCAGTATTTT. The encoded protein is CASSDSGDTQYF.

A remark on this clone: Its ends do not fully match the called genes, so a read error is possible. The chain combines TRBV5-6 with TRBJ1-1; perhaps TRBD1 as D (6 bases). Germline lookup yields CDR1 SGHDT and CDR2 YYEEEE. CDR3 length: 14 amino acids. CDR3 nucleotides: TGTGCCAGCAGCAGGGGGACACCCAACAGTGAAGCTTTCTTT. Its translation is CASSRGTPNSEAFF. The entire variable domain, with the rest obtained from reference TRBV5-6 and TRBJ1-1, is as follows: DAGVTQSPTHLIKTRGQQVTLRCSPKSGHDTVSWYQQALGQGPQFIFQYYEEEERQRGNFPDRFSGHQFPNYSSELNVNALLLGDSALYLCASSRGTPNSEAFFGQGTRLTVV.

The chain joins TRBV5-6 to TRBJ2-2; possible D gene TRBD2, 6 bases. V was trimmed by 0 bases and J by 1 base, leaving 10 bases between them. This CDR3 is built from 16 residues. In germline, CDR1 is SGHDT, CDR2 YYEEEE. The CDR3 reads CASSLGSGKNTGELFF. CDR3 in DNA: TGTGCCAGCAGCTTGGGTAGCGGTAAGAACACCGGGGAGCTGTTTTTT.

This chain links TRBV14 with TRBJ1-2; D possibly corresponds to TRBD1 (5 bases). Germline V CDR1 and CDR2: SGHDN, FVKESK. The CDR3 loop spans 15 amino acids. V was clipped by 0 bases and J by 6 bases, with 14 bases between them. The chain's CDR3 is CASSQDSAARDGYTF. DNA of the CDR3: TGTGCCAGCAGCCAAGATTCTGCAGCCAGGGATGGCTACACCTTC.

This sequence joins TRBV1 and TRBJ2-7. TRBV1 is an annotated pseudogene. The CDR3 runs to 15 residues. Here the CDR3 DNA reads TGCACCAGCTCCAGAGGCCGGGGACCTACCTACGAGCAGTACTTC. Translating gives CTSSRGRGPTYEQYF.

The rearrangement uses TRBV6-5 and TRBJ2-1; D call uncertain. The V end was cut by 2 bases, the J end by 0 bases, with 11 bases between. The V gene's germline CDR1 is MNHEY and CDR2 SVGAGI. The CDR3 has 16 amino acids. The CDR3 region is CASSYNPTDSYNEQFF. Written as DNA, the CDR3 is TGTGCCAGCAGTTACAACCCCACTGACTCCTACAATGAGCAGTTCTTC.

This rearrangement joins TRBV19 to TRBJ1-1; a possible D gene is TRBD1 (6 bases). The CDR3 extends over 13 amino acids. V shed 8 bases and J shed 5 bases, with 15 bases lying between them. Germline CDR1 and CDR2: LNHDA and SQIVND (reference sequence). The CDR3 spells CASREGGLTEAFF. The DNA of the CDR3 is TGTGCCAGTCGAGAGGGGGGTCTAACTGAAGCTTTCTTT.

This clone came up once. The chain uses TRBV7-2 and TRBJ2-3; D remains ambiguous. This CDR3 is 14 amino acids long. Germline V lookup: CDR1 SGHTA, CDR2 FQGNSA. Trimming cost V 3 bases and J 4 bases, with 11 bases left between them. CDR3 nucleotides: TGTGCCAGCAGCTTTTCTGGTGGCCCAGATACGCAGTATTTT. Protein product: CASSFSGGPDTQYF.

The rearrangement uses TRBV7-3 and TRBJ2-2; the D is unclear. V dropped 1 base and J dropped 5 bases, with 2 bases sitting between them. The CDR3 is 12 residues long. Germline lookup yields CDR1 SGHTA and CDR2 FQGTGA. The CDR3 DNA sequence: TGTGCCAGCAGCTTAAGGACCGGGGAGCTGTTTTTT. Encoded protein: CASSLRTGELFF.

The CDR3 is CASSQGLAHTGELFF. The CDR3 nucleotides are TGCGCCAGCAGCCAAGGACTAGCACACACCGGGGAGCTGTTTTTT. This rearrangement joins TRBV4-1 to TRBJ2-2; TRBD2 agrees at 7 bases. Trimming at V came to 1 base and at J to 3 bases, leaving 2 bases not matched to a gene. CDR1 is MGHRA and CDR2 is YSYEKL in the germline V gene. This CDR3 region has 15 residues.

Only one count was recorded for this clone. The genes are TRBV7-9 and TRBJ2-3, with TRBD1 as a possible D gene (6 bases). Per germline, CDR1 SEHNR and CDR2 FQNEAQ (reference sequence). This CDR3 spans 15 amino acids. The V and J ends lost 6 bases and 2 bases respectively, with 15 bases between them. The CDR3 protein is CASRPRRGYTDTQYF. DNA of the CDR3: TGTGCCAGCAGGCCGCGTAGGGGGTACACAGATACGCAGTATTTT. Full variable domain (rest looked up from reference TRBV7-9 and TRBJ2-3): DTGVSQNPRHKITKRGQNVTFRCDPISEHNRLYWYRQTLGQGPEFLTYFQNEAQLEKSRLLSDRFSAERPKGSFSTLEIQRTEQGDSAMYLCASRPRRGYTDTQYFGPGTRLTVL.

V is TRBV28 and J is TRBJ1-5; 8 bases match TRBD1. The CDR3 totals 16 residues. CDR1 is MDHEN, CDR2 SYDVKM, per germline. With V trimmed by 4 bases and J by 2 bases, 7 bases remained unmatched. The CDR3 nucleotides read TGTGCCAGCAGTTCACCGACAGGGGAAGGCAATCAGCCCCAGCATTTT. Protein: CASSSPTGEGNQPQHF.

The chain employs TRBV5-1 and TRBJ2-7; 10 nucleotides agree with TRBD2. V shed 3 bases and J 3 bases; nucleotides not matched to a gene: 6. Per the germline V gene, CDR1 is SGHRS and CDR2 is YFSETQ. The CDR3 totals 15 residues. CDR3 nucleotide sequence: TGCGCCAGCAGCTGGAGTAGCGGGGGGATCTACGAGCAGTACTTC. Translating gives CASSWSSGGIYEQYF.

The CDR3 DNA reads TGTGCCAGTAGTATGTCCTGGAACACTGAAGCTTTCTTT. It yields the protein CASSMSWNTEAFF. The genes are TRBV19 and TRBJ1-1; the D is unclear. CDR3 length: 13 amino acids. V lost 3 bases and J lost 1, with 6 bases in between. Germline V gives CDR1 LNHDA, CDR2 SQIVND (reference sequence). Full variable domain (remainder filled in from reference TRBV19 and TRBJ1-1): DGGITQSPKYLFRKEGQNVTLSCEQNLNHDAMYWYRQDPGQGLRLIYYSQIVNDFQKGDIAEGYSVSREKKESFPLTVTSAQKNPTAFYLCASSMSWNTEAFFGQGTRLTVV.

The chain employs TRBV6-5 and TRBJ2-7; D assignment may be TRBD1 or TRBD2 (5 bases each). The germline V gene has CDR1 MNHEY and CDR2 SVGAGI. V gave up 5 bases and J gave up 3 bases, with 14 bases separating them. The CDR3 spans 14 residues. CDR3 DNA sequence: TGTGCCAGCAGTCGGGACGGGTTTCGCTACGAGCAGTACTTC. It codes for CASSRDGFRYEQYF.

The rearrangement uses TRBV6-5 and TRBJ1-2; tentative D call: TRBD1 (5 bases). CDR3 length: 14 amino acids. Germline V CDR1 and CDR2: MNHEY, SVGAGI. V lost 7 bases, J lost 1 base, and 13 bases lay in between. The CDR3 protein is CASTPGTGNYGYTF. The CDR3 nucleotides are TGTGCCAGCACCCCTGGGACGGGTAACTATGGCTACACCTTC.

V is TRBV15 and J is TRBJ2-3, with 8 positions matching TRBD2. Germline CDR1 reads LNHNV; CDR2 reads YYDKDF (reference sequence). The CDR3 sequence is 15 residues long. After removal of 3 bases from V and 4 bases from J, the junction contained 6 bases not matched to a gene. DNA for the CDR3: TGTGCCACCAGCAGCAACGGGGGGGCCCCAGATACGCAGTATTTT. This codes for CATSSNGGAPDTQYF.

The CDR3 spells CASSVRTGLGNYGYTF. CDR3 in DNA: TGTGCCAGCAGCGTACGGACAGGGTTGGGTAACTATGGCTACACCTTC. The rearrangement joins TRBV5-6 to TRBJ1-2, with 8 bases lining up with TRBD1. The trim removed 4 bases at V and 1 base at J, leaving 9 bases unmatched. Germline-derived CDR1 and CDR2 are SGHDT and YYEEEE. This CDR3 region has 16 residues.

The chain carries TRBV18 and TRBJ1-4; 9 bases align to TRBD1. V shed 0 bases and J 8 bases; nucleotides not matched to a gene: 13. Per germline, CDR1 KGHSH and CDR2 LQKENI. The CDR3 spans 18 residues. CDR3: CASSPPPYRDRAGEKLFF. In nucleotides, the CDR3 is TGTGCCAGCTCACCACCGCCCTATCGGGACAGGGCCGGGGAAAAACTGTTTTTT.